A single sample is the source of the 22 T cell receptor beta chains below, sequenced in a study of T cells in Graves' hyperthyroidism and ophthalmopathy. The investigators amplified TCR beta CDR3 regions from RNA transcripts. A set of HTBI primers served as the primers for a first-round RT-PCR of the TCR CDR3. TCRdb re-called the multiplex PCR reads with MiXCR, one entry per CDR3 protein. The sample shows hundreds of thousands of distinct CDR3 sequences, more than 30% of them seen only once. The sequenced sample was blood. The receptor source for this set is a man aged 18-30 years with Graves' hyperthyroidism.

The chain has TRBV19 and TRBJ2-7; D unclear. Germline assignment: CDR1 LNHDA and CDR2 SQIVND (reference sequence). There are 14 residues in the CDR3. The V end was cut by 0 bases, the J end by 2 bases, with 8 bases between. CDR3 sequence reads: CASSIDLRTYEQYF. DNA for the CDR3: TGTGCCAGTAGTATAGATCTGAGAACCTACGAGCAGTACTTC.

The chain combines TRBV29-1 with TRBJ2-7; 7 nucleotides match TRBD1. The J segment lost 3 bases and the V segment lost 8 bases, leaving 4 bases of the junction unmatched. The CDR3 loop spans 11 amino acids. The germline V gene encodes CDR1 SQVTM and CDR2 ANQGSEA. The CDR3, as DNA: TGCAGCTTACCAGGGGGCTACGAGCAGTACTTC. It codes for CSLPGGYEQYF.

The rearrangement links TRBV9 to TRBJ2-7, with a tentative D call TRBD2 (5 bases). Germline CDR1 reads SGDLS; CDR2 reads YYNGEE. Between the trimmed V and J ends, which lost 5 bases and 5 bases, there was a span of 14 bases. The length of the CDR3 is 13 residues. The CDR3 spells CASRLPGLHEQYF. Here the CDR3 DNA reads TGTGCCAGCAGGTTGCCGGGGTTGCACGAGCAGTACTTC.

The chain is built from TRBV20-1 and TRBJ2-5; D remains unclear. Germline CDR1 and CDR2: DFQATT and SNEGSKA (reference sequence). The CDR3 runs 11 residues. The V end was cut by 7 bases, the J end by 2 bases, with 8 bases between. The CDR3 nucleotides are TGCAGTGTACCCATTCAAGAGACCCAGTACTTC. Translation gives CSVPIQETQYF.

This clonotype was counted ten times or more. The chain employs TRBV7-9 and TRBJ2-5; 7 bases agree with TRBD1. The CDR3 spans 13 residues. Trimming took 5 bases from V and 4 from J; bases not matched to a gene: 4. CDR1 and CDR2 from the germline V gene are SEHNR and FQNEAQ (reference sequence). CDR3 in amino acids: CASSPTGRETQYF. In nucleotides, the CDR3 is TGTGCCAGCAGCCCGACAGGGAGAGAGACCCAGTACTTC.

Many counts were recorded for this clonotype. The CDR3 spells CSASWRMNTEAFF. The DNA of the CDR3 is TGCAGTGCTAGTTGGCGGATGAACACTGAAGCTTTCTTT. V gene TRBV20-1 combines with J gene TRBJ1-1; unclear D gene. The CDR3 totals 13 residues. Germline V gene lookup returns CDR1 DFQATT and CDR2 SNEGSKA (reference sequence). Trimming left V 3 bases short and J 0 bases short, with 8 bases between.

The chain links TRBV7-9 to TRBJ2-7; 8 bases map to TRBD1. Germline CDR1 and CDR2: SEHNR and FQNEAQ (reference sequence). V trimming: 6 bases; J trimming: 4 bases; junction bases outside the gene matches: 11. The CDR3 has 15 residues. Here the CDR3 reads CASSPGQGGLYEQYF. The CDR3 region has the DNA TGTGCCAGCAGTCCCGGACAGGGCGGTCTATACGAGCAGTACTTC.

This chain connects TRBV7-6 to TRBJ1-6; D not certain. Deletions cut 4 bases from V and 5 bases from J, with 18 bases between. The CDR3 spans 17 residues. Germline CDR1 SGHVS, CDR2 FNYEAQ. The CDR3 coding sequence is TGTGCCAGCAGCTCCCAGGCAGTGGGCGCTAATAATTCACCCCTCCACTTT. It yields the protein CASSSQAVGANNSPLHF.

This clonotype was seen once. The chain carries TRBV6-1 and TRBJ2-5; 7 positions agree with TRBD1. V lost 6 bases, J lost 0 bases, and 13 bases stayed unmatched. CDR1 and CDR2 (germline): MNHNS, SASEGT. The CDR3 runs 17 residues. The CDR3 nucleotides are TGTGCCAGCAGCCCGCGGTACAGGGGAGACAACCAAGAGACCCAGTACTTC. It is translated as CASSPRYRGDNQETQYF.

In its sample, this clonotype was seen many times. The genes are TRBV7-6 and TRBJ1-6; perhaps TRBD1 as D (6 bases). Per germline, CDR1 SGHVS and CDR2 FNYEAQ. V dropped 3 bases and J dropped 9 bases, with 9 bases sitting between them. The CDR3 covers 13 residues. In DNA, the CDR3 is TGTGCCAGCAGCTTCGGGGGGGCTTCACCCCTCCACTTT. This encodes CASSFGGASPLHF.

This clonotype was picked up a small number of times. The chain combines TRBV7-2 with TRBJ2-6, with 7 nucleotides matching TRBD2. The germline V gene has CDR1 SGHTA and CDR2 FQGNSA. Trimming removed 5 bases from V and 2 bases from J; junction bases left unmatched: 9. The CDR3 sequence is 17 residues long. Here the CDR3 reads CASSRPAGGTGANVLTF. CDR3 coding DNA: TGTGCCAGCAGCCGCCCCGCCGGGGGGACTGGGGCCAACGTCCTGACTTTC.

The V gene is TRBV10-3, the J gene TRBJ2-5, with D unresolved. The V gene's germline CDR1 is ENHRY and CDR2 SYGVKD. Trimming removed 5 bases at V and 5 bases at J, with 18 bases between. This CDR3 contains 15 residues. Here the CDR3 DNA reads TGTGCCATCAGTTCCCCCCTCAGGTTGCATGAGACCCAGTACTTC. The encoded protein is CAISSPLRLHETQYF.

The chain carries TRBV20-1 and TRBJ2-2; D gene unclear. CDR3 length: 12 residues. V shed 5 bases and J shed 5 bases, with 9 bases lying between them. The germline CDR1 and CDR2 sequences are DFQATT and SNEGSKA (reference sequence). This CDR3 is CSALRPTGELFF. CDR3 in DNA: TGCAGTGCTCTTAGACCTACCGGGGAGCTGTTTTTT.

The sample holds many counts of this clonotype. The chain joins TRBV14 to TRBJ1-1; the D is unclear. CDR3 length: 14 amino acids. Trimming stripped 0 bases from V and 7 bases from J, with 12 bases between. Germline V gene sequence: CDR1 SGHDN, CDR2 FVKESK. CDR3 sequence (DNA): TGTGCCAGCAGCCAAGATCCCCTCAGCCTTGAAGCTTTCTTT. It codes for CASSQDPLSLEAFF.

A few counts support this clonotype. The rearrangement uses TRBV19 and TRBJ2-7, with 8 positions matching TRBD1. J gave up 3 bases and V 5 bases, and 9 bases lay outside the gene matches. The CDR3 contains 15 residues. The germline gives CDR1 LNHDA, CDR2 SQIVND (reference sequence). The CDR3 DNA reads as TGTGCCAGTAGTGTCTTCACCGGGACAGGCTACGAGCAGTACTTC. It is translated as CASSVFTGTGYEQYF.

The chain combines TRBV15 with TRBJ1-5; D gene unclear. V lost 3 bases and J 14 bases, leaving 17 bases between the germline ends. The CDR3 contains 13 residues. Germline CDR1 and CDR2: LNHNV and YYDKDF (reference sequence). In DNA, the CDR3 is TGTGCCACCAGCAGGTCCGGGAGGGCCCACGAGCATTTT. Protein product: CATSRSGRAHEHF.

V and J are TRBV10-2 and TRBJ1-1; no reliable D call. The germline V gene has CDR1 WSHSY and CDR2 SAAADI. CDR3 size: 10 residues. The ends were cut back, 10 bases at V and 4 bases at J, with 7 bases in the middle. The CDR3, as DNA: TGCGCCACCCTTTCCACTGAAGCTTTCTTT. Translation gives CATLSTEAFF.

Many counts were recorded for this clonotype. The chain joins TRBV7-8 to TRBJ2-5; D not certain. The germline CDR1 and CDR2 sequences are SGHVS and FQNEAQ. This CDR3 comprises 14 residues. V was trimmed by 6 bases and J by 0 bases, leaving 11 bases between them. The CDR3 nucleotides read TGTGCCAGCAGGTCAGCGTACAACCAAGAGACCCAGTACTTC. Protein: CASRSAYNQETQYF.

This clonotype was counted at least ten times. The chain links TRBV5-1 to TRBJ1-6; TRBD1 is a possible D gene (6 bases). Between the trimmed V and J ends, which lost 0 bases and 7 bases, there was a span of 11 bases. CDR1 is SGHRS, CDR2 YFSETQ, per germline. The CDR3 runs 15 residues. CDR3 nucleotide sequence: TGCGCCAGCAGCTTGGAGACAGGCGAAAATTCACCCCTCCACTTT. This codes for CASSLETGENSPLHF.

The rearrangement joins TRBV29-1 to TRBJ1-3, with D possibly TRBD1 on 5 matching bases. Germline V gives CDR1 SQVTM, CDR2 ANQGSEA. There are 15 residues in the CDR3. Trimming cost V 4 bases and J 2 bases, with 15 bases left between them. This CDR3 reads CSVGRGTEAGNTIYF. The CDR3 coding sequence is TGCAGCGTTGGGAGGGGTACTGAAGCTGGAAACACCATATATTTT.

The rearrangement links TRBV3-1 to TRBJ2-5, with 7 nucleotides matching TRBD2. V lost 7 bases, J lost 4 bases, and 3 bases stayed unmatched. This CDR3 spans 12 amino acids. Per germline, CDR1 LGHDT and CDR2 YNNKEL (reference sequence). CDR3 bases: TGTGCCAGCAACCGACTAGCAGAGACCCAGTACTTC. It is translated as CASNRLAETQYF.

This chain uses TRBV20-1 with TRBJ2-2, with 7 nucleotides matching TRBD1. The germline V gene encodes CDR1 DFQATT and CDR2 SNEGSKA (reference sequence). The junction had 3 bases not matched to a gene; V was cut back by 5 bases and J by 6 bases. This CDR3 has 12 residues. The CDR3 region is CSAYRGSGELFF. In DNA form, the CDR3 reads TGCAGTGCTTACAGGGGCTCCGGGGAGCTGTTTTTT.